This T cell receptor beta chain was identified during a study of shared clonotypes between healthy human individuals. The CDR3 extends over 16 amino acids. Germline loops: CDR1 SSHAT, CDR2 FNYEAQ (reference sequence). Deletions cut 4 bases from V and 0 bases from J, with 12 bases between. Produced via immunoSEQ multiplex PCR; TCRdb's table is partial and in-frame only. The table lists roughly 1,500,000 clones, 98% of them singletons. The chain recombines TRBV7-7 with TRBJ2-2, with D maybe TRBD2 (6 bases). This sequence originates from a man under 40 in good health. The sequenced material came from naive CD4+ T cells sorted from blood. As to subset: CD45RA+ positively selected. The CDR3 sequence is CASSSSVAANTGELFF. In DNA form, the CDR3 reads TGTGCCAGCAGCTCCAGCGTAGCGGCGAACACCGGGGAGCTGTTTTTT.